The clone carrying this T cell receptor beta chain was counted between two and nine times. The antigen is unknown. V was trimmed by 0 bases and J by 2 bases, leaving 13 bases between them. The CDR3 is 16 residues long. The germline CDR1 and CDR2 sequences are SGHRS and YFSETQ. This specimen comes from a study of response to subunit inactivated influenza vaccine. Study-wide results and caveats: It was the authors' suggestion that each seasonal influenza vaccination recruits few new T cells.

TCRdb re-called the RT-PCR reads through MiXCR, storing one row per CDR3 protein. Here the sample spans about 650,000 distinct CDR3 sequences, less than 20% being singletons. The TCR comes from a man aged 45-60 years who received an inactivated influenza vaccine. Source: PBMCs from blood, taken 11 to 12 days after vaccination. This rearrangement joins TRBV5-1 to TRBJ2-3, with D tentatively TRBD1 (6 bases). CDR3 amino acids: CASSLVSGAYTDTQYF. The CDR3 region has the DNA TGCGCCAGCAGCTTGGTTTCAGGGGCCTACACAGATACGCAGTATTTT.